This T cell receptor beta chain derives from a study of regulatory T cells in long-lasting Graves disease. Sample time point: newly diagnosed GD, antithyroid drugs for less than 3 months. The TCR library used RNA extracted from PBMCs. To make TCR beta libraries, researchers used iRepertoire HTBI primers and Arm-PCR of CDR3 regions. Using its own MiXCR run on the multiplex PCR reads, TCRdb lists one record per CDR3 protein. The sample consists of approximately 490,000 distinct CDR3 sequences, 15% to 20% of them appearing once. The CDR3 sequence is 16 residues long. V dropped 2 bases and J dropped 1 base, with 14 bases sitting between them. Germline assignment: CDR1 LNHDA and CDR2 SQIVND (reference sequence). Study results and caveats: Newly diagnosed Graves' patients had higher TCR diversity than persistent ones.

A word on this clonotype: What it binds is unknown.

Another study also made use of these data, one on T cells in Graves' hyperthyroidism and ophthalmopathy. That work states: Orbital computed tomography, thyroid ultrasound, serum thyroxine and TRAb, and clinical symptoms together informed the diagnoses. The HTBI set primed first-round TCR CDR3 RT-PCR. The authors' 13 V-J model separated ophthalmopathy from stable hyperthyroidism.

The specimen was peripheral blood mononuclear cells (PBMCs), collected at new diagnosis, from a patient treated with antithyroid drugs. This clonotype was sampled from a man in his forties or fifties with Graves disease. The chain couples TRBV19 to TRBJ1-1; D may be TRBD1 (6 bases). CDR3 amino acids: CASSINLGGQNTEAFF. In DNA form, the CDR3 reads TGTGCCAGTAGTATAAATCTGGGGGGACAGAACACTGAAGCTTTCTTT. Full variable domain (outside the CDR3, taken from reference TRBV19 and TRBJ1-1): DGGITQSPKYLFRKEGQNVTLSCEQNLNHDAMYWYRQDPGQGLRLIYYSQIVNDFQKGDIAEGYSVSREKKESFPLTVTSAQKNPTAFYLCASSINLGGQNTEAFFGQGTRLTVV.